This T cell receptor (beta chain) comes out of a study of T cell responses to AZD1222 COVID-19 vaccine. General study results and limits: Clonal diversity was possibly underestimated, and the donors were mostly white British, with more females. The study identified only 6 or 7 AZD1222 recipients as seropositive at baseline.

For this clone: Its specificity is unknown.

Method: immunoSEQ multiplex PCR; TCRdb's copy keeps in-frame clones and lacks some. The repertoire includes approximately 110,000 clones, about 80% of them detected once, and about 5% sits in the top ten. Trimming removed 4 bases at V and 5 bases at J, with 11 bases between. Germline V gene sequence: CDR1 SNHLY, CDR2 FYNNEI. This CDR3 contains 13 residues. The rearrangement links TRBV2 to TRBJ1-2; no firm D call. This material consisted of peripheral blood, taken on day 0 of AZD1222 vaccination. This clonotype was sampled from an adult in good health. CDR3 amino acids: CASSVGFGYGYTF. CDR3 DNA sequence: TGTGCCAGCAGTGTAGGATTTGGTTATGGCTACACCTTC.